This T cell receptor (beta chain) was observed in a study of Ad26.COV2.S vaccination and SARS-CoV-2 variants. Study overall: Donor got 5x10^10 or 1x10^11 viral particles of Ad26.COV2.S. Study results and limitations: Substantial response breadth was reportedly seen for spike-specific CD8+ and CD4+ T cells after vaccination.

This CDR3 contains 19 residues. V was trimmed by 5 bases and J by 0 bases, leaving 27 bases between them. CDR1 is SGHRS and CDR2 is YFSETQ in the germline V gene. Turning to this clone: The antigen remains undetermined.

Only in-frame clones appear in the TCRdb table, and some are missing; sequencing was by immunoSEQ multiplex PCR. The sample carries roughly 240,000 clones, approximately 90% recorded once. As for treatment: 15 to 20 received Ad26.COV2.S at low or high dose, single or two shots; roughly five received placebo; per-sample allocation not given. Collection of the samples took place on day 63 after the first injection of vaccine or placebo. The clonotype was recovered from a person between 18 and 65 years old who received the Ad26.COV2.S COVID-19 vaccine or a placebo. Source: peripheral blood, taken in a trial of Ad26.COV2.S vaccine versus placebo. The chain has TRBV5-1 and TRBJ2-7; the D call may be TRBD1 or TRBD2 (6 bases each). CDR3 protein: CASSPQPRRGAISSYEQYF. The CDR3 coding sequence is TGCGCCAGCAGTCCTCAACCCCGTAGGGGGGCAATTAGCTCCTACGAGCAGTACTTC.